This TCR beta chain comes out of a study of T cell changes during pregnancy in multiple sclerosis. J gave up 7 bases and V 7 bases, and 10 bases lay outside the gene matches. In germline, CDR1 is MDHEN, CDR2 SYDVKM. The CDR3 consists of 15 residues. Libraries were prepared by immunoSEQ multiplex PCR; TCRdb keeps only in-frame clonotypes and omits some of them. This table has 50,000 to 65,000 clones, about 96% appearing once. Sequencing was performed on CD8+ T cells from peripheral blood mononuclear cells, taken after pregnancy. J is TRBJ1-5 and V is TRBV28; 10 bases fit TRBD1. This clonotype originated in a female donor with multiple sclerosis, enrolled in a pregnancy study. For the CDR3, the DNA is TGTGCCAGCACCACGACAGGGGGCGTCACGCAGCCCCAGCATTTT. Translating it yields CASTTTGGVTQPQHF.